The 23 T cell receptor beta chains below come from one sample, sequenced in a study of cytomegalovirus exposure and HLA in healthy donors. PCR used 60 Vbeta primers and 13 Jbeta primers. Data came from immunoSEQ multiplex PCR; TCRdb stores just in-frame clones and leaves some out. The table shows about 100,000 clones, with roughly two thirds occurring only once. Sequenced: PBMCs. The receptors were gathered from a man aged 40-50 years in good health and CMV-seronegative.

This clone has a handful of counts. The V gene is TRBV11-3, the J gene TRBJ2-2; perhaps TRBD1 as D (5 bases). The V gene's germline CDR1 is SGHNT and CDR2 YENEEA. Trimming stripped 2 bases from V and 5 bases from J, with 12 bases between. The CDR3 contains 15 residues. The CDR3 DNA reads TGTGCCAGCAGCTTACAGGACGCAGGGACCGGGGAGCTGTTTTTT. Translating it yields CASSLQDAGTGELFF.

J is TRBJ1-1 and V is TRBV5-4; perhaps TRBD1 as D (5 bases). The V gene lost 4 bases and the J gene lost 4 bases, with 14 bases spanning the gap. Per the germline V gene, CDR1 is SGHNT and CDR2 is YYREEE (reference sequence). The CDR3 loop spans 14 amino acids. The CDR3 DNA reads as TGTGCCAGCAGCCTCGACGGGGGGGGCACTGAAGCTTTCTTT. Its protein product is CASSLDGGGTEAFF.

The J gene is TRBJ1-2, the V gene TRBV13, with 7 bases fitting TRBD1. V gave up 6 bases and J gave up 4 bases; unmatched junction bases: 5. The CDR3 has 13 amino acids. In germline, CDR1 is PRHDT, CDR2 FYEKMQ (reference sequence). As DNA, the CDR3 is TGTGCCAGCAGTTTCGACAGGGTCTATGGCTACACCTTC. Its protein is CASSFDRVYGYTF.

The chain joins TRBV27 to TRBJ1-6; D might be TRBD1 (5 bases). This CDR3 region has 13 residues. Germline CDR1 is MNHEY and CDR2 is SMNVEV (reference sequence). V lost 5 bases, J lost 6 bases, and 8 bases lay in between. Here the CDR3 reads CASSGGVNSPLHF. Here the CDR3 DNA reads TGTGCCAGCAGTGGAGGGGTTAATTCACCCCTCCACTTT.

This clone has just a few counts. The chain combines TRBV5-1 with TRBJ2-7; 7 bases map to TRBD2. The germline CDR1 and CDR2 sequences are SGHRS and YFSETQ. The CDR3 has 16 amino acids. The ends lost 6 bases at V and 3 bases at J; junction bases unmatched: 15. The CDR3 nucleotides read TGCGCCAGCACACCTGTACCTGCGTGGGAGGGCTACGAGCAGTACTTC. Its translation: CASTPVPAWEGYEQYF.

This sequence joins TRBV6-5 and TRBJ2-1; possible D gene TRBD1, 5 bases. This CDR3 spans 16 amino acids. CDR1 is MNHEY and CDR2 is SVGAGI in the germline V gene. Trimming took off 0 bases at V and 3 bases at J, with 12 bases between the two ends. CDR3 DNA sequence: TGTGCCAGCAGTTACTCTGGGGTAAGGGGCTACAATGAGCAGTTCTTC. Translated: CASSYSGVRGYNEQFF.

This clone was observed a few times. V and J are TRBV20-1 and TRBJ2-3; the D is unclear. CDR3 length equals 11 residues. The V end lost 6 bases, the J end lost 4 bases, and 8 bases lay between the germline ends. CDR1 is DFQATT, CDR2 SNEGSKA, per germline (reference sequence). The CDR3 spells CSATIADTQYF. The CDR3 DNA is TGCAGTGCCACTATCGCAGATACGCAGTATTTT.

The chain recombines TRBV5-1 with TRBJ2-7, with 8 bases aligning to TRBD1. This CDR3 contains 14 residues. Germline CDR1 reads SGHRS; CDR2 reads YFSETQ. With V trimmed by 2 bases and J by 6 bases, 7 bases remained unmatched. CDR3 in DNA: TGCGCCAGCAGCTTACAGGGGGAGGTTGGCGAGCAGTACTTC. Amino acids: CASSLQGEVGEQYF.

J is TRBJ1-2 and V is TRBV28, with 7 bases lining up with TRBD1. Germline-derived CDR1 and CDR2 are MDHEN and SYDVKM. The V segment lost 5 bases and the J segment 7 bases; nucleotides outside the gene matches: 10. CDR3 length equals 14 residues. CDR3 sequence: CASSLRDSTIGYTF. CDR3 in DNA: TGTGCCAGCAGTCTGCGGGACAGTACTATTGGCTACACCTTC.

J is TRBJ1-1 and V is TRBV6-5; D ambiguous. The CDR3 is 13 amino acids. Germline V gene data show CDR1 as MNHEY and CDR2 as SVGAGI. V dropped 5 bases and J dropped 4 bases, with 11 bases sitting between them. CDR3 residues: CASSNGLVTEAFF. Here the CDR3 DNA reads TGTGCCAGCAGTAACGGGTTGGTCACTGAAGCTTTCTTT.

The chain has TRBV7-2 and TRBJ1-5, with 8 bases identical to TRBD1. Germline lookup yields CDR1 SGHTA and CDR2 FQGNSA. The CDR3 has 16 amino acids. With V trimmed by 8 bases and J by 6 bases, 15 bases remained unmatched. The CDR3 DNA sequence: TGTGCCAGCGGACTTAGAGGCAGGGGGCGAGTTCAGCCCCAGCATTTT. This translates into CASGLRGRGRVQPQHF.

J is TRBJ2-1 and V is TRBV5-8, with 9 bases matching TRBD2. Losses at the gene ends were 4 bases for V and 4 bases for J; bases not matched to a gene: 9. This CDR3 spans 16 amino acids. CDR1 and CDR2 from the germline V gene are SGHTS and YDEGEE. This CDR3 reads CASSRRELAGYNEQFF. CDR3 nucleotide sequence: TGTGCCAGCAGCCGGAGGGAACTAGCGGGTTACAATGAGCAGTTCTTC.

This sequence joins TRBV12-5 and TRBJ2-1; a weak D match, TRBD1 (5 bases). The germline gives CDR1 LGHNT, CDR2 FRNRAP. Trimming took 0 bases from V and 6 from J, leaving 15 bases between them. The CDR3 covers 16 residues. The CDR3 sequence is CASGLVLSRVVNEQFF. CDR3 bases: TGTGCTAGTGGTTTGGTACTCTCCAGGGTGGTCAATGAGCAGTTCTTC.

V gene TRBV7-8 combines with J gene TRBJ1-5; D remains unclear. CDR1 and CDR2 (germline): SGHVS, FQNEAQ. The CDR3 spans 16 residues. V lost 0 bases to trimming and J lost 7 bases, with 16 bases between them. The CDR3 region is CASSLAGREVLQPQHF. The DNA for the CDR3 is TGTGCCAGCAGCTTAGCGGGAAGGGAGGTTTTGCAGCCCCAGCATTTT.

The chain uses TRBV10-3 and TRBJ1-4, with 7 bases lining up with TRBD1. The CDR3 is 14 residues long. V trimming: 4 bases; J trimming: 12 bases; junction bases outside the gene matches: 11. Germline V gives CDR1 ENHRY, CDR2 SYGVKD. The CDR3 region has the DNA TGTGCCATCAGTGGAAGGGCAGGGGGTGGGGAACTGTTTTTT. This codes for CAISGRAGGGELFF.

The chain links TRBV7-2 to TRBJ2-7; the match to TRBD2 covers 15 bases. CDR3 length: 19 residues. CDR1 is SGHTA and CDR2 is FQGNSA in the germline V gene. Unmatched junction bases numbered 15, after V lost 6 bases and J lost 3 bases. This CDR3 reads CASRRNARGLAGGIYEQYF. CDR3 bases: TGTGCCAGCAGACGTAACGCGAGAGGACTAGCGGGGGGGATCTACGAGCAGTACTTC.

On this clone: In the same sample, other DNA sequences code for this CDR3. The chain joins TRBV5-1 to TRBJ2-1; 7 nucleotides agree with TRBD2. CDR1 SGHRS and CDR2 YFSETQ come from the germline V gene. Losses at the gene ends were 2 bases for V and 3 bases for J; bases not matched to a gene: 5. The CDR3 contains 15 residues. CDR3 loop: CASSLGLADYNEQFF. In nucleotides, the CDR3 is TGCGCCAGCAGCTTAGGCCTAGCGGACTACAATGAGCAGTTCTTC.

Only a few counts were recorded for this clone. The chain links TRBV5-1 to TRBJ1-6; D perhaps matches TRBD1 (6 bases). Per germline, CDR1 SGHRS and CDR2 YFSETQ. CDR3 size: 19 residues. Trimming removed 5 bases from V and 0 bases from J, with 21 bases in between. DNA for the CDR3: TGCGCCAGCAGATACCGGGAGGGACATTCGAGCTCCTATAATTCACCCCTCCACTTT. Its protein product is CASRYREGHSSSYNSPLHF.

This clone was seen only a few times. The rearrangement links TRBV6-5 to TRBJ1-6, with D perhaps matching TRBD1 (6 bases). Germline-derived CDR1 and CDR2 are MNHEY and SVGAGI. The CDR3 length is 16 residues. The V end lost 0 bases, the J end lost 5 bases, and 11 bases lay between the germline ends. For the CDR3, the DNA is TGTGCCAGCAGTTACTCGATGGGGGCGGATAATTCACCCCTCCACTTT. Translation: CASSYSMGADNSPLHF.

A few counts support this clone. The chain recombines TRBV5-6 with TRBJ2-7, with a tentative D call TRBD1 (5 bases). The CDR3 has 13 residues. Trimming took 5 bases from V and 0 from J, leaving 9 bases between them. Germline CDR1 and CDR2: SGHDT and YYEEEE. The DNA for the CDR3 is TGTGCCAGCAGACTACAGGACTCCTACGAGCAGTACTTC. This encodes CASRLQDSYEQYF.

The chain uses TRBV7-7 and TRBJ2-3; 14 bases align to TRBD2. The V gene end was trimmed by 1 base and the J gene end by 6 bases; junction bases not matched to a gene: 6. The CDR3 spans 17 residues. Germline values: CDR1 SSHAT, CDR2 FNYEAQ (reference sequence). The CDR3 DNA reads TGTGCCAGCAGCTTAGTGGGACTAGCGGGGGATGGGGATACGCAGTATTTT. Its translation is CASSLVGLAGDGDTQYF.

V and J are TRBV9 and TRBJ2-1, with 8 bases lining up with TRBD2. This CDR3 region has 17 residues. The V gene end was trimmed by 2 bases and the J gene end by 3 bases; junction bases not matched to a gene: 10. From germline, CDR1 is SGDLS and CDR2 YYNGEE. DNA for the CDR3: TGTGCCAGCAGCGTGACGGGGGGGTATGCGCGCTACAATGAGCAGTTCTTC. This codes for CASSVTGGYARYNEQFF.

This chain joins TRBV11-3 and TRBJ2-7, with TRBD1 identical over 9 bases. The CDR3 is 19 amino acids. Germline CDR1 and CDR2: SGHNT and YENEEA. V gave up 0 bases and J gave up 4 bases; unmatched junction bases: 16. The CDR3 DNA reads TGTGCCAGCAGCTTAGATACCTTATGGGACAGGGCCCCCTTGTACGAGCAGTACTTC. Amino acids: CASSLDTLWDRAPLYEQYF. Combining the CDR3 with reference TRBV11-3 and TRBJ2-7 gives the whole variable domain EAGVVQSPRYKIIEKKQPVAFWCNPISGHNTLYWYLQNLGQGPELLIRYENEEAVDDSQLPKDRFSAERLKGVDSTLKIQPAELGDSAVYLCASSLDTLWDRAPLYEQYFGPGTRLTVT.